These 31 T cell receptor beta chains share one sample of origin, sequenced in a study of T cell responses to AZD1222 COVID-19 vaccine. TCRdb's copy holds only in-frame clones and misses some; the assay was immunoSEQ multiplex PCR. The table records 77,000 or so clones, roughly nine tenths of them present only once. Sequencing used peripheral blood, obtained on day 0 of AZD1222 vaccination. These receptors were obtained from an adult in good health.

V is TRBV4-1 and J is TRBJ2-7, with 7 bases fitting TRBD2. J lost 0 bases, V lost 2 bases, and 10 bases had no gene match. CDR1 and CDR2 (germline): MGHRA, YSYEKL. This CDR3 has 17 residues. The CDR3 DNA is TGCGCCAGCAGCCAATTCATGGGGACTATCAGCTCCTACGAGCAGTACTTC. Translated: CASSQFMGTISSYEQYF.

This chain connects TRBV15 to TRBJ1-1; D is uncertain. Germline V gene sequence: CDR1 LNHNV, CDR2 YYDKDF (reference sequence). The CDR3 length is 17 residues. With 0 bases removed from V and 1 base from J, the gap between germline ends came to 15 bases. The CDR3 sequence is CATSRDSLFSGNTEAFF. CDR3 coding DNA: TGTGCCACCAGCAGAGATTCTCTTTTTAGCGGGAACACTGAAGCTTTCTTT.

This clone counts as medium-sized. V gene TRBV27 combines with J gene TRBJ2-7; D call uncertain. Germline V gives CDR1 MNHEY, CDR2 SMNVEV (reference sequence). This CDR3 has 15 residues. The V and J ends lost 2 bases and 2 bases respectively, with 13 bases between them. CDR3 residues: CASSLGFDITYEQYF. The CDR3, as DNA: TGTGCCAGCAGTTTAGGATTCGACATTACCTACGAGCAGTACTTC.

The chain has TRBV11-3 and TRBJ2-7; tentatively, D is TRBD1 or TRBD2 (5 bases each). Trimming pared 3 bases from V and 2 bases from J, leaving 11 bases between. The CDR3 is made up of 14 amino acids. CDR1 SGHNT and CDR2 YENEEA come from the germline V gene. The CDR3 DNA sequence: TGTGCCAGCAGCTTTACCGGGACCCCCTACGAGCAGTACTTC. Translating it yields CASSFTGTPYEQYF.

The chain couples TRBV6-1 to TRBJ2-1; no firm D call. V dropped 2 bases and J dropped 2 bases, with 7 bases sitting between them. This CDR3 has 14 residues. Per the germline V gene, CDR1 is MNHNS and CDR2 is SASEGT. CDR3 nucleotide sequence: TGTGCCAGCAGTGAACCTAGGGCCTACAATGAGCAGTTCTTC. Amino acid sequence: CASSEPRAYNEQFF.

The V call is TRBV19, the J call TRBJ2-6, with D uncertain. V was trimmed by 2 bases and J by 4 bases, leaving 6 bases between them. The CDR3 consists of 14 residues. CDR1 is LNHDA and CDR2 is SQIVND in the germline V gene (reference sequence). DNA of the CDR3: TGTGCCAGTAGTATACGTCGCGGGGCCAACGTCCTGACTTTC. Protein sequence: CASSIRRGANVLTF.

The CDR3 coding sequence is TGCGCCAGCAGAGAAGCTAGCGGGAGCTTAACAGATACGCAGTATTTT. This translates into CASREASGSLTDTQYF. V gene TRBV5-1 combines with J gene TRBJ2-3; 10 bases align to TRBD2. There are 16 residues in the CDR3. Germline trimming cut 5 bases from V and 3 bases from J; bases unmatched to any gene: 9. Germline-derived CDR1 and CDR2 are SGHRS and YFSETQ.

The chain has TRBV6-2 or TRBV6-3 and TRBJ1-6; 8 positions match TRBD1. The V gene's germline CDR1 is MNHEY and CDR2 SVGEGT. V gave up 6 bases and J gave up 7 bases; unmatched junction bases: 5. The CDR3 is made up of 14 amino acids. The CDR3 reads CASSRDRRNSPLHF. For the CDR3, the DNA is TGTGCCAGCAGCCGGGACAGGAGAAATTCACCCCTCCACTTT.

The CDR3 is CASSLAGTGGNEQFF. The CDR3 bases are TGTGCCAGCAGCTTGGCCGGGACAGGGGGGAATGAGCAGTTCTTC. The chain uses TRBV5-4 and TRBJ2-1, with 11 bases that match TRBD1. The junction had 3 bases not matched to a gene; V was cut back by 0 bases and J by 7 bases. CDR3 length equals 15 residues. Germline values: CDR1 SGHNT, CDR2 YYREEE (reference sequence).

The J gene is TRBJ2-3, the V gene TRBV7-6, with 7 bases fitting TRBD2. The CDR3 has 16 amino acids. After removal of 5 bases from V and 2 bases from J, the junction contained 10 bases not matched to a gene. The germline V gene has CDR1 SGHVS and CDR2 FNYEAQ. CDR3 DNA: TGTGCCAGCAGCCCCTCGGGGCGGGAGCCCACAGATACGCAGTATTTT. This translates into CASSPSGREPTDTQYF.

Notes on this clone: This CDR3 fails to terminate in the conserved phenylalanine or tryptophan, so it likely reflects a read error. The chain recombines TRBV2 with TRBJ1-5; possible D gene TRBD1, 5 bases. The CDR3 contains 16 residues. With 5 bases removed from V and 4 bases from J, the gap between germline ends came to 18 bases. Germline CDR1 reads SNHLY; CDR2 reads FYNNEI. The CDR3 bases are TGTGCCAGCAGTTCCCCCGGGACGGCCATAAATCAGCCCCAGCATCTT. It is translated as CASSSPGTAINQPQHL.

This rearrangement joins TRBV11-2 to TRBJ2-7, with D possibly TRBD2 on 6 matching bases. Trimming shortened V by 5 bases and J by 5 bases, and 19 bases separated the two germline ends. Germline values: CDR1 SGHAT, CDR2 FQNNGV. The CDR3 runs 15 residues. The DNA for the CDR3 is TGTGCCAGCAGCCTCCCGAATAGCGGTGCACACGAGCAGTACTTC. Its translation is CASSLPNSGAHEQYF.

The genes are TRBV25-1 and TRBJ2-7; no definite D call. This CDR3 has 14 amino acids. Germline values: CDR1 MGHDK, CDR2 SYGVNS. Trimming cost V 8 bases and J 2 bases, with 16 bases left between them. In DNA, the CDR3 is TGTGCCAGCGGCTCCGGATACGACGCCTACGAGCAGTACTTC. Translating gives CASGSGYDAYEQYF.

The chain recombines TRBV30 with TRBJ1-1, with a possible D match to TRBD1 (5 bases). CDR1 GTSNPN and CDR2 SVGIG come from the germline V gene (reference sequence). The CDR3 consists of 11 residues. The V end lost 3 bases, the J end lost 8 bases, and 10 bases lay between the germline ends. The CDR3 spells CAWRSREEAFF. Written as DNA, the CDR3 is TGTGCCTGGAGAAGCAGGGAGGAAGCTTTCTTT.

This rearrangement joins TRBV19 to TRBJ1-5, with TRBD1 as a possible D gene (6 bases). The V gene lost 7 bases and the J gene lost 2 bases, with 15 bases spanning the gap. Germline loops: CDR1 LNHDA, CDR2 SQIVND (reference sequence). The CDR3 has 15 residues. The CDR3 DNA reads TGTGCCAGTAATCGGGTCAGGGGCGGCAATCAGCCCCAGCATTTT. Translated, it gives CASNRVRGGNQPQHF.

The chain employs TRBV29-1 and TRBJ2-7; 14 nucleotides agree with TRBD2. Per germline, CDR1 SQVTM and CDR2 ANQGSEA. V dropped 7 bases and J dropped 2; count of bases not matched to a gene: 4. CDR3 length: 14 residues. CDR3 nucleotides: TGCAGCGCCCAGGGACTAGCGGGAGCCTACGAGCAGTACTTC. Its translation: CSAQGLAGAYEQYF.

This chain uses TRBV7-2 with TRBJ2-5; the match to TRBD1 covers 8 bases. V shed 5 bases, J shed 4 bases, and the junction held 9 bases outside the gene matches. The germline V gene encodes CDR1 SGHTA and CDR2 FQGNSA. The CDR3 is 15 amino acids. The DNA of the CDR3 is TGTGCCAGCAGCCCCGGACAGGGTTTAGGAGAGACCCAGTACTTC. It specifies CASSPGQGLGETQYF.

In its sample, this clone was seen a few times. This chain links TRBV11-2 with TRBJ1-1, with 7 positions matching TRBD1. The CDR3 extends over 14 amino acids. The junction had 1 base not matched to a gene; V was cut back by 1 base and J by 2 bases. Per germline, CDR1 SGHAT and CDR2 FQNNGV. CDR3 coding DNA: TGTGCCAGCAGCTTAGTAGGGGGCAACACTGAAGCTTTCTTT. Amino acids: CASSLVGGNTEAFF.

V is TRBV4-2 and J is TRBJ1-5; TRBD1 matches at 8 bases. The CDR3 loop spans 16 amino acids. Germline V lookup: CDR1 LGHNA, CDR2 YNFKEQ. V lost 0 bases to trimming and J lost 5 bases; unmatched junction nucleotides: 6. CDR3 protein: CASSQEGQGADQPQHF. In DNA, the CDR3 is TGTGCCAGCAGCCAAGAGGGCCAGGGGGCCGATCAGCCCCAGCATTTT.

This chain uses TRBV6-5 with TRBJ1-5; D unclear. Trimming pared 7 bases from V and 5 bases from J, leaving 15 bases between. The CDR3 extends over 14 amino acids. Germline CDR1 reads MNHEY; CDR2 reads SVGAGI. The CDR3 spells CASIQSLRDQPQHF. The CDR3 DNA sequence: TGTGCCAGCATCCAGAGTCTCCGCGATCAGCCCCAGCATTTT.

This clone is a singleton in its sample. V usage is TRBV27 and J usage is TRBJ2-7; D remains unclear. The CDR3 has 13 residues. The V end was cut by 3 bases, the J end by 2 bases, with 8 bases between. CDR1 and CDR2 (germline): MNHEY, SMNVEV (reference sequence). The CDR3 is CASSFGRPYEQYF. CDR3 bases: TGTGCCAGCAGTTTTGGACGGCCCTACGAGCAGTACTTC.

This clone was counted between two and nine times. The J gene is TRBJ1-2, the V gene TRBV6-5; D remains ambiguous. CDR3 length equals 13 residues. Germline V gene data show CDR1 as MNHEY and CDR2 as SVGAGI. V lost 10 bases and J 3 bases, leaving 15 bases between the germline ends. CDR3 residues: CATFGSGDYGYTF. For the CDR3, the DNA is TGTGCCACGTTCGGAAGCGGAGACTATGGCTACACCTTC.

This chain joins TRBV2 and TRBJ2-7, with no clear D. V dropped 2 bases and J dropped 3 bases, with 11 bases sitting between them. The CDR3 consists of 14 residues. Germline CDR1 SNHLY, CDR2 FYNNEI. Here the CDR3 reads CASSERPPFYEQYF. Written as DNA, the CDR3 is TGTGCCAGCAGTGAACGCCCCCCCTTCTACGAGCAGTACTTC.

This sequence joins TRBV5-1 and TRBJ1-4; perhaps TRBD1 as D (5 bases). Trimming shortened V by 4 bases and J by 0 bases, and 10 bases separated the two germline ends. This CDR3 is built from 15 residues. Germline V lookup: CDR1 SGHRS, CDR2 YFSETQ. The DNA of the CDR3 is TGCGCCAGCAGCGTGGGACCGACAACTAATGAAAAACTGTTTTTT. It codes for CASSVGPTTNEKLFF. The complete variable domain, with remaining parts taken from reference TRBV5-1 and TRBJ1-4, reads KAGVTQTPRYLIKTRGQQVTLSCSPISGHRSVSWYQQTPGQGLQFLFEYFSETQRNKGNFPGRFSGRQFSNSRSEMNVSTLELGDSALYLCASSVGPTTNEKLFFGSGTQLSVL.

The chain has TRBV10-3 and TRBJ1-5; D perhaps matches TRBD1 (6 bases). Trimming stripped 0 bases from V and 1 base from J, with 13 bases between. The CDR3 runs to 17 residues. Germline V gives CDR1 ENHRY, CDR2 SYGVKD. DNA of the CDR3: TGTGCCATCAGTGAGTCGATGGGGGGCGGAAGCAATCAGCCCCAGCATTTT. It codes for CAISESMGGGSNQPQHF.

This clone was seen a single time. This chain connects TRBV30 to TRBJ2-5; 9 bases fit TRBD2. Germline trimming cut 3 bases from V and 1 base from J; bases unmatched to any gene: 3. This CDR3 is built from 14 residues. CDR1 is GTSNPN, CDR2 SVGIG, per germline (reference sequence). The CDR3: CAWSQTSGQETQYF. The CDR3 DNA sequence: TGTGCCTGGAGCCAGACTAGCGGCCAAGAGACCCAGTACTTC.

This chain uses TRBV15 with TRBJ1-2; 10 bases agree with TRBD1. The CDR3 is made up of 14 amino acids. The junction had 3 bases not matched to a gene; V was cut back by 4 bases and J by 4 bases. CDR1 and CDR2 from the germline V gene are LNHNV and YYDKDF (reference sequence). This chain's CDR3 is CATSTRTGGYGYTF. In DNA form, the CDR3 reads TGTGCCACCAGCACCCGGACAGGGGGCTATGGCTACACCTTC. Using reference TRBV15 and TRBJ1-2 for the parts outside the CDR3, the full variable domain is DAMVIQNPRYQVTQFGKPVTLSCSQTLNHNVMYWYQQKSSQAPKLLFHYYDKDFNNEADTPDNFQSRRPNTSFCFLDIRSPGLGDTAMYLCATSTRTGGYGYTFGSGTRLTVV.

This clone is a singleton in its sample. V gene TRBV7-9 combines with J gene TRBJ2-7; TRBD1 aligns across 12 bases. CDR1 and CDR2 from the germline V gene are SEHNR and FQNEAQ (reference sequence). Germline trimming cut 3 bases from V and 9 bases from J; bases unmatched to any gene: 6. CDR3 length: 14 amino acids. The CDR3 here is CASSFGGTGGGQYF. The CDR3 nucleotides read TGTGCCAGCAGCTTCGGAGGGACAGGGGGCGGGCAGTACTTC.

The chain employs TRBV6-5 and TRBJ2-7, with D possibly being TRBD1 (6 bases). The CDR3 has 14 residues. Trimming pared 2 bases from V and 3 bases from J, leaving 11 bases between. Germline CDR1 is MNHEY and CDR2 is SVGAGI. CDR3 DNA: TGTGCCAGCAGTTACCTAGAACAGGGCTACGAGCAGTACTTC. It encodes CASSYLEQGYEQYF.

This chain uses TRBV21-1 with TRBJ2-7. TRBV21-1 is marked as a pseudogene. There are 16 residues in the CDR3. CDR3 loop: CASSNRKDVGRPEQYF. The DNA for the CDR3 is TGTGCCAGCAGCAACCGGAAGGACGTAGGCCGGCCCGAGCAGTACTTC.

V usage is TRBV15 and J usage is TRBJ2-7; the match to TRBD1 covers 9 bases. Trimming at V came to 5 bases and at J to 4 bases, leaving 9 bases not matched to a gene. The CDR3 totals 15 residues. The germline V gene encodes CDR1 LNHNV and CDR2 YYDKDF (reference sequence). The CDR3 nucleotides are TGTGCCACCAGCGTCGAGGGACAGGGCTTATACGAGCAGTACTTC. Encoded protein: CATSVEGQGLYEQYF.